These 27 T cell receptor beta chains originate from one sample sequenced in a study of blood T cell repertoires in COVID-19. Generated by immunoSEQ multiplex PCR, the TCRdb table keeps only in-frame clones and is missing some. The data hold approximately 230,000 clones, with approximately 90% observed a single time. Sequenced material: peripheral blood. These receptors were collected from a young man with active or convalescent COVID-19.

V is TRBV6-2 or TRBV6-3 and J is TRBJ1-1; 7 nucleotides match TRBD1. Germline assignment: CDR1 MNHEY and CDR2 SVGEGT. The CDR3 length is 17 residues. The V and J ends lost 5 bases and 1 base, in that order; junction bases with no gene match: 13. DNA of the CDR3: TGTGCCAGCAGTACGACTTTGGGGACAGACTGGAACACTGAAGCTTTCTTT. The encoded protein is CASSTTLGTDWNTEAFF.

This sequence joins TRBV5-1 and TRBJ1-6, with no clear D. V was trimmed by 1 base and J by 8 bases, leaving 7 bases between them. This CDR3 has 13 residues. Looked up from germline, CDR1 is SGHRS and CDR2 is YFSETQ. DNA for the CDR3: TGCGCCAGCAGCTTGAAATCGGATTCACCCCTCCACTTT. Its translation is CASSLKSDSPLHF.

The chain employs TRBV12-3 or TRBV12-4 and TRBJ2-1, with D possibly being TRBD2 (6 bases). This CDR3 is 13 amino acids long. V was clipped by 1 base and J by 15 bases, with 16 bases between them. The CDR3 DNA sequence: TGTGCCAGCAGTTTAGGGAACGGACTACTTCCGTTCTTC. This gives the protein CASSLGNGLLPFF.

The chain has TRBV27 and TRBJ2-1, with D perhaps TRBD1 (5 bases). Trimming left V 3 bases short and J 6 bases short, with 12 bases between. CDR1 and CDR2 (germline): MNHEY, SMNVEV (reference sequence). The CDR3 is 14 residues long. This CDR3 is CASSFTGHGNEQFF. The CDR3 nucleotides are TGTGCCAGCAGTTTTACAGGACACGGCAATGAGCAGTTCTTC.

The chain joins TRBV10-3 to TRBJ1-2; the D gene is possibly TRBD1 (5 bases). V was clipped by 7 bases and J by 0 bases, with 9 bases between them. This CDR3 is 13 amino acids long. Germline values: CDR1 ENHRY, CDR2 SYGVKD. The CDR3 sequence: CAINSGTNYGYTF. CDR3 coding DNA: TGTGCCATCAATTCAGGGACTAACTATGGCTACACCTTC.

This clone showed up just a few times. The rearrangement links TRBV5-6 to TRBJ2-2; the match to TRBD1 covers 7 bases. This CDR3 is built from 16 residues. With 5 bases clipped from V and 4 bases from J, the junction kept 11 bases outside the gene matches. Germline V gene lookup returns CDR1 SGHDT and CDR2 YYEEEE. The chain's CDR3 is CASRPSSAGGTGELFF. The CDR3, as DNA: TGTGCCAGCAGACCCAGTTCGGCAGGGGGCACCGGGGAGCTGTTTTTT.

The chain is built from TRBV6-6 and TRBJ1-4, with 7 nucleotides matching TRBD1. CDR3 length: 14 residues. Per germline, CDR1 MNHNY and CDR2 SVGAGI (reference sequence). J was trimmed by 7 bases and V by 8 bases; bases with no gene match: 10. In nucleotides, the CDR3 is TGTGCCAGCGGGGGGCCAGGGGGTTCTGAAAAACTGTTTTTT. It specifies CASGGPGGSEKLFF.

This chain uses TRBV7-7 with TRBJ2-1; 7 bases line up with TRBD2. The CDR3 loop spans 15 amino acids. The germline CDR1 and CDR2 sequences are SSHAT and FNYEAQ (reference sequence). Unmatched junction bases numbered 4, after V lost 5 bases and J lost 0 bases. The CDR3 nucleotides are TGTGCCAGCAGCCCGGGCGGGGGCTCCTACAATGAGCAGTTCTTC. This sequence encodes CASSPGGGSYNEQFF.

This clone occurred a few times. V is TRBV28 and J is TRBJ1-5; D remains ambiguous. Trimming cost V 8 bases and J 1 base, with 15 bases left between them. This CDR3 contains 15 residues. Germline V gene lookup returns CDR1 MDHEN and CDR2 SYDVKM. The CDR3 sequence is CASVVSDTSNQPQHF. The CDR3 nucleotides read TGTGCCAGCGTCGTGTCAGATACCAGCAATCAGCCCCAGCATTTT.

The chain combines TRBV5-6 with TRBJ1-2; D perhaps matches TRBD1 (5 bases). V lost 0 bases, J lost 5 bases, and 14 bases lay in between. From germline, CDR1 is SGHDT and CDR2 YYEEEE. This CDR3 has 15 amino acids. CDR3 sequence (DNA): TGTGCCAGCAGCTTGGCCGGGTCGCAGGGTTATGGCTACACCTTC. Translation gives CASSLAGSQGYGYTF.

This clone was seen a few times. The rearrangement links TRBV15 to TRBJ1-6; 7 bases line up with TRBD1. The CDR3 runs 15 residues. From germline, CDR1 is LNHNV and CDR2 YYDKDF (reference sequence). Germline trimming cut 4 bases from V and 7 bases from J; bases unmatched to any gene: 7. Written as DNA, the CDR3 is TGTGCCACCAGCATACCTACAGGGGTCAATTCACCCCTCCACTTT. Its translation: CATSIPTGVNSPLHF.

On this clone itself: This sample includes further DNA sequences coding for the same CDR3. This rearrangement joins TRBV5-5 to TRBJ2-1; 7 bases are a match to TRBD1. CDR3 length: 12 amino acids. After removal of 3 bases from V and 10 bases from J, the junction contained 4 bases not matched to a gene. Germline V lookup: CDR1 SGHKS, CDR2 YYEKEE (reference sequence). CDR3 coding DNA: TGTGCCAGCAGCTGGACAGGAGAAGAGCAGTTCTTC. It is translated as CASSWTGEEQFF. The variable domain in full, with the rest retrieved from reference TRBV5-5 and TRBJ2-1, is DAGVTQSPTHLIKTRGQQVTLRCSPISGHKSVSWYQQVLGQGPQFIFQYYEKEERGRGNFPDRFSARQFPNYSSELNVNALLLGDSALYLCASSWTGEEQFFGPGTRLTVL.

The chain couples TRBV10-3 to TRBJ1-5; 8 positions agree with TRBD1. V gave up 8 bases and J gave up 3 bases; unmatched junction bases: 9. Germline-derived CDR1 and CDR2 are ENHRY and SYGVKD. The CDR3 loop spans 15 amino acids. CDR3 protein: CAISAGDRINQPQHF. The CDR3 coding sequence is TGTGCCATCTCCGCAGGGGACAGGATCAATCAGCCCCAGCATTTT.

The chain recombines TRBV4-3 with TRBJ1-1; a possible D gene is TRBD1 (6 bases). CDR1 is LGHNA and CDR2 is YSLEER in the germline V gene. CDR3 length: 13 residues. Between the trimmed V and J ends, which lost 6 bases and 5 bases, there was a span of 13 bases. CDR3 in DNA: TGCGCCAGCAGTCATTTGACAGGTACTGAAGCTTTCTTT. Translation: CASSHLTGTEAFF.

CDR3 nucleotide sequence: TGTGCCAGCTCACCAAAGACTAACCCCACAAACTATGGCTACACCTTC. Translation: CASSPKTNPTNYGYTF. The chain carries TRBV18 and TRBJ1-2; D remains ambiguous. Germline CDR1 and CDR2: KGHSH and LQKENI. CDR3 length: 16 residues. V lost 2 bases, J lost 2 bases, and 15 bases lay in between.

This rearrangement joins TRBV19 to TRBJ1-2; TRBD1 matches at 7 bases. This CDR3 comprises 14 residues. Losses at the gene ends were 4 bases for V and 2 bases for J; bases not matched to a gene: 4. CDR1 and CDR2 from the germline V gene are LNHDA and SQIVND (reference sequence). CDR3 DNA sequence: TGTGCCAGTAGTACGGGACAGAGGAACTATGGCTACACCTTC. It specifies CASSTGQRNYGYTF.

This clone has a single count. CDR3 sequence: CASRAGTAQLGAFF. CDR3 DNA: TGCGCCAGCAGAGCCGGGACAGCCCAGCTGGGAGCTTTCTTT. This chain links TRBV5-1 with TRBJ1-1; 7 nucleotides match TRBD1. This CDR3 comprises 14 residues. Trimming took 5 bases from V and 10 from J; bases not matched to a gene: 14. Per the germline V gene, CDR1 is SGHRS and CDR2 is YFSETQ.

The V call is TRBV13, the J call TRBJ2-7; TRBD2 is a possible D gene (5 bases). Looked up from germline, CDR1 is PRHDT and CDR2 is FYEKMQ (reference sequence). V dropped 9 bases and J dropped 5 bases, with 17 bases sitting between them. CDR3 size: 13 residues. CDR3 protein: CASKRGNYNEQYF. CDR3 coding DNA: TGTGCCAGTAAACGGGGAAACTACAACGAGCAGTACTTC.

The V call is TRBV6-2 or TRBV6-3, the J call TRBJ1-5; 9 nucleotides line up with TRBD1. The V gene end was trimmed by 2 bases and the J gene end by 2 bases; junction bases not matched to a gene: 7. The V gene's germline CDR1 is MNHEY and CDR2 SVGEGT. CDR3 size: 17 residues. CDR3 amino acids: CASSYLSRTGGNQPQHF. DNA for the CDR3: TGTGCCAGCAGTTACCTTTCGAGGACAGGGGGCAATCAGCCCCAGCATTTT.

V is TRBV4-3 and J is TRBJ1-1, with TRBD1 identical over 8 bases. In germline, CDR1 is LGHNA, CDR2 YSLEER. This CDR3 comprises 15 residues. Losses at the gene ends were 1 base for V and 6 bases for J; bases not matched to a gene: 7. In DNA, the CDR3 is TGCGCCAGCAGCCAAGTGGCAGGGGGCTCGTCTGAAGCTTTCTTT. Its translation: CASSQVAGGSSEAFF.

The chain joins TRBV28 to TRBJ2-1; TRBD2 agrees at 7 bases. CDR3 length: 15 residues. Germline CDR1 is MDHEN and CDR2 is SYDVKM. With 2 bases clipped from V and 3 bases from J, the junction kept 4 bases outside the gene matches. CDR3 protein: CASSLAGAGYNEQFF. In nucleotides, the CDR3 is TGTGCCAGCAGTTTAGCGGGAGCGGGCTACAATGAGCAGTTCTTC.

The rearrangement joins TRBV6-5 to TRBJ1-1; D is ambiguous. CDR1 is MNHEY and CDR2 is SVGAGI in the germline V gene. V dropped 6 bases and J dropped 3 bases, with 11 bases sitting between them. The CDR3 consists of 13 residues. In DNA, the CDR3 is TGTGCCAGCAGGGCTCTCGAGGACACTGAAGCTTTCTTT. Protein sequence: CASRALEDTEAFF.

The chain has TRBV25-1 and TRBJ1-2; D is undetermined. V gave up 1 base and J gave up 8 bases, with 14 bases separating them. The germline V gene has CDR1 MGHDK and CDR2 SYGVNS. This CDR3 has 14 amino acids. CDR3 sequence reads: CASSEWGDSKGYTF. CDR3 coding DNA: TGTGCCAGCAGTGAATGGGGAGATTCAAAGGGCTACACCTTC.

The rearrangement uses TRBV2 and TRBJ2-2; perhaps TRBD2 as D (7 bases). Germline CDR1 SNHLY, CDR2 FYNNEI. The CDR3 spans 18 residues. Trimming shortened V by 4 bases and J by 7 bases, and 25 bases separated the two germline ends. CDR3 DNA sequence: TGTGCCAGCAGTGTCCCCTGGGGGGGCCTCTCGCGTGGCGGGGAGCTGTTTTTT. Translating it yields CASSVPWGGLSRGGELFF.

The CDR3 nucleotides are TGTGCCAGCAGTGACTTGCCGAGTCCTTCACCCCTCCACTTT. This codes for CASSDLPSPSPLHF. This chain uses TRBV6-4 with TRBJ1-6; D unresolved. Between the trimmed V and J ends, which lost 1 base and 9 bases, there was a span of 10 bases. The CDR3 covers 14 residues. Germline loops: CDR1 MRHNA, CDR2 SNTAGT.

This chain uses TRBV11-3 with TRBJ2-1; TRBD2 agrees at 13 bases. Germline-derived CDR1 and CDR2 are SGHNT and YENEEA. Trimming removed 4 bases from V and 8 bases from J; junction bases left unmatched: 8. This CDR3 is 16 amino acids long. DNA for the CDR3: TGTGCCAGCAGCTATAGACTAGCGGGAGGTATAGATGAGCAGTTCTTC. This encodes CASSYRLAGGIDEQFF.

The chain carries TRBV9 and TRBJ1-2, with TRBD1 matching 10 bases. The ends lost 4 bases at V and 2 bases at J; junction bases unmatched: 11. CDR3 length: 17 residues. Germline CDR1 is SGDLS and CDR2 is YYNGEE. Written as DNA, the CDR3 is TGTGCCAGCAGCTCCCCCAGGGACAGGGGATGGAACTATGGCTACACCTTC. Its protein product is CASSSPRDRGWNYGYTF.